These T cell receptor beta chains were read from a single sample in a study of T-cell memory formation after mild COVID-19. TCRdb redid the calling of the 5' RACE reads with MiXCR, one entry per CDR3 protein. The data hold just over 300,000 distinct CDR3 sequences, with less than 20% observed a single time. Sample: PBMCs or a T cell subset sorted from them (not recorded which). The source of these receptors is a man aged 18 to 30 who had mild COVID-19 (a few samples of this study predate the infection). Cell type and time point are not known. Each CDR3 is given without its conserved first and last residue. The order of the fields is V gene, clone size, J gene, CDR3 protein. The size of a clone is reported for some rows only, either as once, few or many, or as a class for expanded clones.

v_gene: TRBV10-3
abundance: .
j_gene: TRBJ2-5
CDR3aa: ASRSTDRQETQY

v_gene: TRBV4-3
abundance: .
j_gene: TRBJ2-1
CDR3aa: ASSQDRGGRRNEQF

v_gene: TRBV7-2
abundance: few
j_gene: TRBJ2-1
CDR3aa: ASSPRLNNEQF

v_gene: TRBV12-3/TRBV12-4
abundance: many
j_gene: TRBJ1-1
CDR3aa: ASSWANTEAF

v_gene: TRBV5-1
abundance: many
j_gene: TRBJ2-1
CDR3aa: ASSLGGGQNEQF

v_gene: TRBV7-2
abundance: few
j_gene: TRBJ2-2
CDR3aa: ASSWAGAGTGELF

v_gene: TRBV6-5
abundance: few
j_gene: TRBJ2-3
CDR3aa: ASSYSRGGRDTQY

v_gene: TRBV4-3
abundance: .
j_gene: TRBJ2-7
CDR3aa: ASSQDSRNSYEQY

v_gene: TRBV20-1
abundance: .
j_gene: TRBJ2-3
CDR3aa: SAAGTAHTQY

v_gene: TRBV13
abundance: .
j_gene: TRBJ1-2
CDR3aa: ASSPRTGSNYGYT

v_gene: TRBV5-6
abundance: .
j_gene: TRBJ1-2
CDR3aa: ASRLRSGIFYGYT

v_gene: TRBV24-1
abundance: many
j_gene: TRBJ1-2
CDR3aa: ATSDLDSRYGYT

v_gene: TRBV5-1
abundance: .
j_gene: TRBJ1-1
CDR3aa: ASSPEVNTEAF

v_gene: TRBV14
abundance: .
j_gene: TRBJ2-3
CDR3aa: ASSRGGTRDTQY

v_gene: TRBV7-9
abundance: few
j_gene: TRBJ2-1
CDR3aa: ASSLTEFTYNEQF

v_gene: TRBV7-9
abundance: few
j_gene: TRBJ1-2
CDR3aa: ASSSILTGQVYGYT

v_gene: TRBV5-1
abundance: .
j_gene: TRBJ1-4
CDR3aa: ASSRTGGVEKLF

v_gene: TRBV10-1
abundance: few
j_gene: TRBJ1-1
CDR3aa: ASPARQNTEAF